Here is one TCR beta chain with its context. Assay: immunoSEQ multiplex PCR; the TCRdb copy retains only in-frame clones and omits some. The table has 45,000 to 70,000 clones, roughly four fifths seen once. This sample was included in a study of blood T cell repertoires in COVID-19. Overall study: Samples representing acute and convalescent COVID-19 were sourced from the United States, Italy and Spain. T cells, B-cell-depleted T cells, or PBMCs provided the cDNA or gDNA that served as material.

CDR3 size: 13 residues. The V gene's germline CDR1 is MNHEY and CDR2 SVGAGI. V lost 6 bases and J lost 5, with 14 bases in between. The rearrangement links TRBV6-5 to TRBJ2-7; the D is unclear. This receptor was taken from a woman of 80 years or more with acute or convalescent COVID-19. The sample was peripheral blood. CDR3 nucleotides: TGTGCCAGCAGCCCGGGTGTGCGGAACGAGCAGTACTTC. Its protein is CASSPGVRNEQYF.